This entry lists 23 T cell receptor beta chains sequenced from one sample in a study of vaccination and CD4 T cells after COVID-19. As for treatment: approximately nine-day PBMC culture with coronavirus spike peptide pools or control peptides (ViraFEST assay). During the years 2011-2018, before the COVID-19 pandemic, the unexposed donor's CD4+ T cells were collected. These receptors have no identified antigens. With the Oncomine TCR Beta short-read assay, DNA from cultured CD4+ T cells was sequenced. TCRdb re-called the PCR reads through MiXCR, storing one row per CDR3 protein. This table has under 8,500 distinct CDR3 sequences, less than 50% appearing once. Sequenced: CD4+ T cells from blood, cultured in vitro. These receptors all stem from a human donor in good health.

V and J are TRBV2 and TRBJ1-6; a possible D gene is TRBD1 (5 bases). V lost 6 bases, J lost 5 bases, and 17 bases lay in between. The CDR3 consists of 16 residues. Germline CDR1 and CDR2: SNHLY and FYNNEI. Written as DNA, the CDR3 is TGTGCCAGCAGCGGACGACCGGGACTGGATAATTCACCCCTCCACTTT. This encodes CASSGRPGLDNSPLHF.

This clonotype was picked up a small number of times. The chain links TRBV6-2 or TRBV6-3 to TRBJ1-2; 8 positions match TRBD1. The J segment lost 8 bases and the V segment lost 5 bases, leaving 7 bases of the junction unmatched. This CDR3 is built from 13 residues. Germline CDR1 reads MNHEY; CDR2 reads SVGEGT. The DNA for the CDR3 is TGTGCCAGCAGTATGGACAGGGCGGGAGGCTACACCTTC. Its translation: CASSMDRAGGYTF.

J is TRBJ2-6 and V is TRBV19, with unresolved D. V lost 3 bases and J lost 4, with 10 bases in between. Germline V gene sequence: CDR1 LNHDA, CDR2 SQIVND (reference sequence). CDR3 size: 15 residues. CDR3 loop: CASSILGSGANVLTF. CDR3 nucleotide sequence: TGTGCCAGTAGTATTCTTGGATCCGGGGCCAACGTCCTGACTTTC.

The chain uses TRBV7-8 and TRBJ2-7, with 10 bases lining up with TRBD2. Germline CDR1 is SGHVS and CDR2 is FQNEAQ. The trim removed 5 bases at V and 4 bases at J, leaving 8 bases unmatched. The CDR3 length is 15 residues. CDR3: CASSRGLAGVYEQYF. DNA for the CDR3: TGTGCCAGCAGCAGGGGGCTAGCGGGAGTTTACGAGCAGTACTTC.

The chain couples TRBV12-3 or TRBV12-4 to TRBJ1-5; D unclear. V was pared by 5 bases and J by 7 bases, with 12 bases between. The CDR3 has 13 residues. The CDR3 loop reads CASSRGLLQPQHF. CDR3 DNA sequence: TGTGCCAGCAGTCGAGGGTTGCTCCAGCCCCAGCATTTT.

A few counts support this clonotype. The gene calls are TRBV4-1 and TRBJ2-5; D is tentatively TRBD1 or TRBD2 (5 bases each). V lost 0 bases and J lost 7, with 12 bases in between. This CDR3 is built from 14 residues. Germline V gene lookup returns CDR1 MGHRA and CDR2 YSYEKL. The CDR3 coding sequence is TGCGCCAGCAGCCAAGATCTGGGACCTAGGACCCAGTACTTC. As protein: CASSQDLGPRTQYF.

This clonotype was seen more than once but under ten times. The V and J genes are TRBV20-1 and TRBJ1-1; D remains unclear. Per the germline V gene, CDR1 is DFQATT and CDR2 is SNEGSKA (reference sequence). The V end lost 1 base, the J end lost 7 bases, and 19 bases lay between the germline ends. The CDR3 covers 15 residues. CDR3 in amino acids: CSARVFRRLLYEAFF. CDR3 bases: TGCAGTGCTAGAGTTTTCCGCAGGCTACTTTATGAAGCTTTCTTT.

Judged by abundance, this clonotype is medium-sized. The chain recombines TRBV27 with TRBJ1-5; D is perhaps TRBD1 (6 bases). Trimming left V 0 bases short and J 1 base short, with 16 bases between. Germline CDR1 reads MNHEY; CDR2 reads SMNVEV (reference sequence). The CDR3 is 18 amino acids. CDR3 in amino acids: CASSLSGAWGPSNQPQHF. CDR3 bases: TGTGCCAGCAGTTTATCGGGGGCATGGGGCCCGAGCAATCAGCCCCAGCATTTT.

The V and J genes are TRBV7-2 and TRBJ1-2; D not resolved. Trimming took off 3 bases at V and 6 bases at J, with 8 bases between the two ends. The CDR3 extends over 12 amino acids. Germline V gene sequence: CDR1 SGHTA, CDR2 FQGNSA. Here the CDR3 DNA reads TGTGCCAGCAGCTTTGACGGGGATGGCTACACCTTC. Translation gives CASSFDGDGYTF.

In this sample, this clonotype turned up once. Mismatch with germline at one junction end may stem from a read error. The chain is built from TRBV5-4 and TRBJ1-2; maybe TRBD1 (6 bases). The germline V gene encodes CDR1 SGHNT and CDR2 YYREEE (reference sequence). This CDR3 has 14 residues. The CDR3 DNA is TGTGCCAGCAGCCCGCGCCAGGGGCGGGATGGCCACACCTTC. Its protein product is CASSPRQGRDGHTF.

V is TRBV20-1 and J is TRBJ1-4; D gene unclear. The CDR3 has 15 amino acids. Trimming stripped 0 bases from V and 4 bases from J, with 12 bases between. CDR1 is DFQATT and CDR2 is SNEGSKA in the germline V gene (reference sequence). The CDR3 loop reads CSARDLEPHNEKLFF. For the CDR3, the DNA is TGCAGTGCTAGAGACCTAGAGCCCCATAATGAAAAACTGTTTTTT.

The rearrangement joins TRBV5-1 to TRBJ1-2, with D hard to call. The CDR3 consists of 17 residues. The germline CDR1 and CDR2 sequences are SGHRS and YFSETQ. Trimming took 0 bases from V and 3 from J, leaving 18 bases between them. The CDR3 DNA follows: TGCGCCAGCAGCTTGGGGGTCAGGACGGTAGAGGACTATGGCTACACCTTC. Amino acid sequence: CASSLGVRTVEDYGYTF.

The chain uses TRBV6-2 or TRBV6-3 and TRBJ1-5, with D possibly TRBD1 on 5 matching bases. Trimming took 6 bases from V and 2 from J, leaving 14 bases between them. There are 15 residues in the CDR3. Germline V gene sequence: CDR1 MNHEY, CDR2 SVGEGT. The CDR3 is CASSPGGGGNQPQHF. The DNA for the CDR3 is TGTGCCAGCAGCCCCGGTGGGGGAGGCAATCAGCCCCAGCATTTT.

The chain is built from TRBV20-1 and TRBJ1-6; D might be TRBD1 (5 bases). This CDR3 contains 16 residues. Trimming stripped 3 bases from V and 6 bases from J, with 18 bases between. Per the germline V gene, CDR1 is DFQATT and CDR2 is SNEGSKA (reference sequence). CDR3 nucleotide sequence: TGCAGTGCTAGGACGACAGCGATTTGGGGTAATTCACCCCTCCACTTT. Its translation is CSARTTAIWGNSPLHF.

This chain connects TRBV20-1 to TRBJ2-7; perhaps TRBD1 as D (5 bases). The CDR3 has 13 residues. Trimming left V 4 bases short and J 2 bases short, with 12 bases between. Germline-derived CDR1 and CDR2 are DFQATT and SNEGSKA (reference sequence). The CDR3: CSATFDSPYEQYF. CDR3 coding DNA: TGCAGTGCTACTTTCGACAGCCCCTACGAGCAGTACTTC.

The count of this clonotype is one. The chain carries TRBV19 and TRBJ1-5, with D uncertain. This CDR3 has 15 residues. V dropped 4 bases and J dropped 3 bases, with 13 bases sitting between them. Looked up from germline, CDR1 is LNHDA and CDR2 is SQIVND (reference sequence). The CDR3 reads CASSNQRGTNQPQHF. CDR3 nucleotide sequence: TGTGCCAGTAGTAACCAGCGAGGAACCAATCAGCCCCAGCATTTT. Filled out from reference TRBV19 and TRBJ1-5, the complete variable domain reads DGGITQSPKYLFRKEGQNVTLSCEQNLNHDAMYWYRQDPGQGLRLIYYSQIVNDFQKGDIAEGYSVSREKKESFPLTVTSAQKNPTAFYLCASSNQRGTNQPQHFGDGTRLSIL.

This clonotype was seen a few times. The chain employs TRBV20-1 and TRBJ2-7; TRBD1 is a possible D gene (6 bases). CDR1 is DFQATT and CDR2 is SNEGSKA in the germline V gene (reference sequence). The V and J ends lost 1 base and 2 bases respectively, with 6 bases between them. The CDR3 is made up of 12 amino acids. The CDR3 protein is CSARGDTYEQYF. CDR3 bases: TGCAGTGCTAGAGGGGACACCTACGAGCAGTACTTC.

The chain combines TRBV18 with TRBJ1-5; D gene unclear. Per germline, CDR1 KGHSH and CDR2 LQKENI. The germline V and J ends were trimmed by 3 bases and 4 bases, with 16 bases remaining between them. CDR3 length: 16 residues. CDR3 loop: CASSPTSGKNNQPQHF. The DNA of the CDR3 is TGTGCCAGCTCACCTACTAGTGGCAAGAATAATCAGCCCCAGCATTTT.

The V gene is TRBV20-1, the J gene TRBJ1-1, with D possibly matching TRBD1 (5 bases). The ends were cut back, 1 base at V and 6 bases at J, with 15 bases in the middle. The CDR3 is 14 amino acids. Germline loops: CDR1 DFQATT, CDR2 SNEGSKA (reference sequence). CDR3 sequence (DNA): TGCAGTGCTAGAGCCGCCAGGGAACAGGCTGAAGCTTTCTTT. Amino acids: CSARAAREQAEAFF.

The chain combines TRBV21-1 with TRBJ1-5. TRBV21-1 is given as a pseudogene. The CDR3 length is 15 residues. CDR3 nucleotide sequence: TGTGCCAGCAGCAAAGACAGCCTTCGGTATCAGCCCCAGCATTTT. This encodes CASSKDSLRYQPQHF.

CDR3 coding DNA: TGTGCCAGCAAGAGCGACAGGGGTTACGAGCAGTACTTC. It translates to CASKSDRGYEQYF. The chain joins TRBV6-1 to TRBJ2-7, with 8 positions matching TRBD1. The junction had 6 bases not matched to a gene; V was cut back by 7 bases and J by 4 bases. CDR1 and CDR2 (germline): MNHNS, SASEGT. The CDR3 is made up of 13 amino acids.

This clonotype has a handful of counts. The V call is TRBV7-2, the J call TRBJ2-7; D is possibly TRBD1 or TRBD2 (5 bases each). The CDR3 runs to 14 residues. Germline CDR1 and CDR2: SGHTA and FQGNSA. Trimming removed 6 bases at V and 3 bases at J, with 15 bases between. The CDR3 nucleotides are TGTGCCAGCAGTCGGGCGGTGGGGGACTACGAGCAGTACTTC. Translation gives CASSRAVGDYEQYF. Looking up the rest from reference TRBV7-2 and TRBJ2-7 gives the full variable domain: GAGVSQSPSNKVTEKGKDVELRCDPISGHTALYWYRQSLGQGLEFLIYFQGNSAPDKSGLPSDRFSAERTGGSVSTLTIQRTQQEDSAVYLCASSRAVGDYEQYFGPGTRLTVT.

Regarding this clonotype: At one end, the junction sequence differs from germline, possibly due to a read error. The chain joins TRBV2 to TRBJ1-3; possible D gene TRBD1, 5 bases. The CDR3 spans 17 residues. In germline, CDR1 is SNHLY, CDR2 FYNNEI. The chain's CDR3 is CASSPQPPGSSGNTIYF. The CDR3 coding sequence is TGCGCCAGCAGCCCCCAGCCTCCAGGGTCGTCTGGAAACACCATATATTTT.